This TCR beta chain came from a study of prognosis after radiotherapy for stage I lung cancer. Whole-study findings and limits: With medians of approximately 10,000 versus 7,000, unique TCR clone counts fell after stereotactic body radiation therapy.

In its sample, this clonotype ranks as medium-sized (0.01 to 0.1%). Its antigen remains unknown. V was trimmed by 11 bases and J by 2 bases, leaving 22 bases between them. The CDR3 spans 15 residues. Germline assignment: CDR1 MNHNS and CDR2 SASEGT. Amplicons of TCR beta CDR3 were generated from genomic DNA by two-round multiplex PCR. Amplification in first-round PCR relied on primers specific to each TRBV and TRBJ gene. TCRdb used MiXCR to reprocess the multiplex PCR reads, holding one entry per CDR3 protein. The data contain around 26,000 distinct CDR3 sequences, roughly 50% of them seen just once; the ten biggest clones take up under 15%.

The sequenced sample was PBMCs, obtained before or after stereotactic body radiation therapy (not recorded which). This sequence originates from a donor over 45 with non-small cell lung cancer. V is TRBV6-1 and J is TRBJ2-7, with D unresolved. CDR3 bases: TGTGCCGCTAAAGGCCAGGCGGTAGGCACCTACGAGCAGTACTTC. It translates to CAAKGQAVGTYEQYF.